This T cell receptor (beta chain) was sequenced during a study of T cell repertoires in cytomegalovirus infection. Study summary: Both CMV infection and a matching HLA type were indicated by public TCR beta signatures. Whole-study results and caveats: Frequencies of public TCR beta families were cumulated, and this identified carriers of CMV plus the relevant HLA.

This clonotype was picked up many times. Its antigen is still unknown. TCRdb ran MiXCR on the reads and lists one entry per CDR3 protein. Of about 130,000 distinct CDR3 sequences in the sample, roughly 9% were seen once. V lost 5 bases, J lost 5 bases, and 13 bases lay in between. The CDR3 is 13 residues long. The sequence came from a human donor in good health (CMV status not recorded). Some clones in this sample may be carry-over from other donors' samples. The sample was PBMCs. The V call is TRBV12-3 or TRBV12-4, the J call TRBJ2-7, with a weak D call TRBD2 (6 bases). This chain's CDR3 is CASSLYGGDEQYF. CDR3 nucleotide sequence: TGTGCCAGCAGTCTCTACGGCGGGGACGAGCAGTACTTC.